The 5 T cell receptor beta chains in this list originate from one sample, sequenced in a study of T cell responses to AZD1222 COVID-19 vaccine. TCRdb keeps only in-frame clones here, not all; method: immunoSEQ multiplex PCR. The sample shows approximately 180,000 clones, roughly nine tenths of them seen only once. Material: peripheral blood, obtained on day 0 of AZD1222 vaccination. The receptors were sampled from an adult in good health.

This clone was seen a handful of times. The chain joins TRBV6-5 to TRBJ1-5; TRBD1 is a possible D gene (6 bases). This CDR3 contains 15 residues. Trimming took 8 bases from V and 3 from J, leaving 17 bases between them. Germline lookup yields CDR1 MNHEY and CDR2 SVGAGI. As DNA, the CDR3 is TGTGCCAGCGGATTTCGGACAGAACACAATCAGCCCCAGCATTTT. Translated, it gives CASGFRTEHNQPQHF.

V is TRBV11-2 and J is TRBJ1-3; D possibly corresponds to TRBD1 (5 bases). This CDR3 contains 16 residues. The V end lost 5 bases, the J end lost 0 bases, and 14 bases lay between the germline ends. Germline V gene sequence: CDR1 SGHAT, CDR2 FQNNGV. In nucleotides, the CDR3 is TGTGCCAGCAGCCTACACGTTGGGGGCTCTGGAAACACCATATATTTT. As protein: CASSLHVGGSGNTIYF.

The V call is TRBV5-1, the J call TRBJ2-1; TRBD1 agrees at 9 bases. The CDR3 covers 16 residues. V shed 1 base, J shed 8 bases, and the junction held 10 bases outside the gene matches. Germline V CDR1 and CDR2: SGHRS, YFSETQ. The CDR3 DNA reads as TGCGCCAGCAGCTTGCTTGTAGGACAGGGGAGGGATGAGCAGTTCTTC. Translated, it gives CASSLLVGQGRDEQFF.

The chain has TRBV11-3 and TRBJ2-7; 7 positions agree with TRBD1. The ends lost 5 bases at V and 0 bases at J; junction bases unmatched: 4. Germline lookup yields CDR1 SGHNT and CDR2 YENEEA. The CDR3 totals 14 residues. The CDR3 bases are TGTGCCAGCAGCCGAGGGGGCAGCTCCTACGAGCAGTACTTC. It specifies CASSRGGSSYEQYF. The variable domain in full, completed from reference TRBV11-3 and TRBJ2-7, reads EAGVVQSPRYKIIEKKQPVAFWCNPISGHNTLYWYLQNLGQGPELLIRYENEEAVDDSQLPKDRFSAERLKGVDSTLKIQPAELGDSAVYLCASSRGGSSYEQYFGPGTRLTVT.

The gene calls are TRBV6-6 and TRBJ1-4; a possible D gene is TRBD1 (5 bases). The V and J ends lost 10 bases and 5 bases respectively, with 14 bases between them. The CDR3 consists of 13 residues. Per the germline V gene, CDR1 is MNHNY and CDR2 is SVGAGI (reference sequence). DNA of the CDR3: TGTGCCACCGTCCAGGGTTCCAATGAAAAACTGTTTTTT. Amino acids: CATVQGSNEKLFF.